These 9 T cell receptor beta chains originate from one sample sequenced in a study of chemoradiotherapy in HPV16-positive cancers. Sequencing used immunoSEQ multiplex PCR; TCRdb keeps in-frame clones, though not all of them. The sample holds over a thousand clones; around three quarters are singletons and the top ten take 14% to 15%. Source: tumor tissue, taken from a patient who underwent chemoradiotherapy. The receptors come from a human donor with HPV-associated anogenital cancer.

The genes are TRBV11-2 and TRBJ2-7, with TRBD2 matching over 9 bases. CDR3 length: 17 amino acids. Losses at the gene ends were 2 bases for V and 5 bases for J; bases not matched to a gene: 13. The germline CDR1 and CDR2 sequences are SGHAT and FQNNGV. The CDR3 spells CASSLLLAGRKGHEQYF. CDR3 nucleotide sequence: TGTGCCAGCAGCTTATTACTAGCGGGCCGAAAGGGGCACGAGCAGTACTTC.

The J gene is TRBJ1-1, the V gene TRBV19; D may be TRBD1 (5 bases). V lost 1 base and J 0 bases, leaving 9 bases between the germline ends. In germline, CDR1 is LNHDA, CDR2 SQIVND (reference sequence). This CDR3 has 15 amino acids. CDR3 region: CASSIGEGLNTEAFF. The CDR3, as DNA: TGTGCCAGTAGTATAGGAGAGGGGTTGAACACTGAAGCTTTCTTT.

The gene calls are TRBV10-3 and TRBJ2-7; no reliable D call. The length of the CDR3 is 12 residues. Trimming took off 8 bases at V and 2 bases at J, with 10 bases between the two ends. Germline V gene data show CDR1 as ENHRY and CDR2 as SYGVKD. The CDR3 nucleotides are TGTGCCATCTCTACACGGGCCTACGAGCAGTACTTC. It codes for CAISTRAYEQYF.

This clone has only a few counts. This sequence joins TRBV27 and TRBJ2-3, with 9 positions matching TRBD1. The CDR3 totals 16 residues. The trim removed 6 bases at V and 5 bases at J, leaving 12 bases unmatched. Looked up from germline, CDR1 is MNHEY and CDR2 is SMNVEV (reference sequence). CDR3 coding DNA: TGTGCCAGCAGGCGCCCGGGACAGGGCCCCCAAGATACGCAGTATTTT. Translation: CASRRPGQGPQDTQYF.

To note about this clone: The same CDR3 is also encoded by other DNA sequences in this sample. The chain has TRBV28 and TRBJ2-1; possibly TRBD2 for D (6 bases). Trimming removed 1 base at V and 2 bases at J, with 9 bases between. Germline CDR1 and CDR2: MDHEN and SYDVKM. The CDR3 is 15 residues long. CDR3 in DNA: TGTGCCAGCAGTTTATTTGGGGGGACCTACAATGAGCAGTTCTTC. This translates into CASSLFGGTYNEQFF. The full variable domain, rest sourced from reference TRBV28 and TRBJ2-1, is DVKVTQSSRYLVKRTGEKVFLECVQDMDHENMFWYRQDPGLGLRLIYFSYDVKMKEKGDIPEGYSVSREKKERFSLILESASTNQTSMYLCASSLFGGTYNEQFFGPGTRLTVL.

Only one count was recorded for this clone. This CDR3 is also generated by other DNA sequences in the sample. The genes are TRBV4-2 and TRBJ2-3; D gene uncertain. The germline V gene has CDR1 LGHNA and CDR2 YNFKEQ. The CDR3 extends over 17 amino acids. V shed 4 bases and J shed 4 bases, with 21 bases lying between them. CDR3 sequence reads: CASSLPVGPREADTQYF. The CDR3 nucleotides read TGTGCCAGCAGCCTGCCCGTCGGACCTCGAGAGGCAGATACGCAGTATTTT.

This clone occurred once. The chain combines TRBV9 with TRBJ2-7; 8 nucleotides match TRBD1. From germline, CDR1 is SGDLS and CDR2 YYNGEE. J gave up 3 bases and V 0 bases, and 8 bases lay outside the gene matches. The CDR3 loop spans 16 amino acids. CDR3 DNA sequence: TGTGCCAGCAGCGTAGCGGGACCCGGGACAGGCTACGAGCAGTACTTC. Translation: CASSVAGPGTGYEQYF.

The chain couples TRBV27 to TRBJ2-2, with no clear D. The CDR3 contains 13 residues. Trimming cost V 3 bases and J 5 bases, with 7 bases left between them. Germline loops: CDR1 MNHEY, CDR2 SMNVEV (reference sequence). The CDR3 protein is CASSFPVTGELFF. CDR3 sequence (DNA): TGTGCCAGCAGTTTTCCGGTTACCGGGGAGCTGTTTTTT.

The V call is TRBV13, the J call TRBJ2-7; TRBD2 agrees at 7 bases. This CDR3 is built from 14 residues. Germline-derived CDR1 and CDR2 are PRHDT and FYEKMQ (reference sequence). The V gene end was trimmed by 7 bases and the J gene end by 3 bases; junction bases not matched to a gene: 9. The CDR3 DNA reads TGTGCCAGCACCTCCCGACTAGCCTTCTACGAGCAGTACTTC. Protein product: CASTSRLAFYEQYF. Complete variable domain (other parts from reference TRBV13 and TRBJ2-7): AAGVIQSPRHLIKEKRETATLKCYPIPRHDTVYWYQQGPGQDPQFLISFYEKMQSDKGSIPDRFSAQQFSDYHSELNMSSLELGDSALYFCASTSRLAFYEQYFGPGTRLTVT.